These 11 T cell receptor beta chains were all obtained from the same sample, sequenced in a study of control samples from healthy donors and cancer patients. Sequencing was performed with immunoSEQ multiplex PCR; in TCRdb, only in-frame clones are kept and a portion is missing. Of about 75,000 clones in the sample, roughly 94% are singletons; the top ten hold approximately 5.7%. The sequenced sample consisted of blood. The receptors were gathered from a woman aged 35 to 49 in good health.

The chain is built from TRBV19 and TRBJ1-1; 7 bases map to TRBD1. Germline V lookup: CDR1 LNHDA, CDR2 SQIVND (reference sequence). The CDR3 has 12 amino acids. The V gene end was trimmed by 6 bases and the J gene end by 5 bases; junction bases not matched to a gene: 3. The chain's CDR3 is CASSTGATEAFF. CDR3 coding DNA: TGTGCCAGTAGCACAGGGGCGACTGAAGCTTTCTTT. The full variable domain, with the rest looked up from reference TRBV19 and TRBJ1-1, is DGGITQSPKYLFRKEGQNVTLSCEQNLNHDAMYWYRQDPGQGLRLIYYSQIVNDFQKGDIAEGYSVSREKKESFPLTVTSAQKNPTAFYLCASSTGATEAFFGQGTRLTVV.

The chain joins TRBV28 to TRBJ1-3; D is unclear. This CDR3 spans 15 amino acids. Trimming removed 5 bases at V and 4 bases at J, with 15 bases between. From germline, CDR1 is MDHEN and CDR2 SYDVKM. CDR3 in DNA: TGTGCCAGCAGTCCTCCCGACCCGAAGGGAAACACCATATATTTT. Translated: CASSPPDPKGNTIYF.

The CDR3 DNA is TGTGCCAGCAGCCAAGGCTCGACGGGACAGACCACAGATACGCAGTATTTT. It encodes CASSQGSTGQTTDTQYF. This chain joins TRBV4-2 and TRBJ2-3; 7 bases fit TRBD1. CDR3 length equals 17 residues. V gave up 1 base and J gave up 2 bases; unmatched junction bases: 9. The V gene's germline CDR1 is LGHNA and CDR2 YNFKEQ.

This chain connects TRBV30 to TRBJ2-7; weak D call: TRBD2 (5 bases). V was pared by 2 bases and J by 7 bases, with 12 bases between. The CDR3 has 12 amino acids. Germline CDR1 and CDR2: GTSNPN and SVGIG (reference sequence). The DNA for the CDR3 is TGTGCCTGGAGTCTAGCCCTCAAAGAGCAGTACTTC. This codes for CAWSLALKEQYF.

This sequence joins TRBV5-4 and TRBJ2-1, with 10 nucleotides matching TRBD2. This CDR3 has 13 residues. The V and J ends lost 4 bases and 9 bases, in that order; junction bases with no gene match: 4. Germline V lookup: CDR1 SGHNT, CDR2 YYREEE (reference sequence). This CDR3 reads CASSIGLAVEQFF. CDR3 nucleotide sequence: TGTGCCAGCAGCATCGGACTAGCGGTTGAGCAGTTCTTC.

V usage is TRBV4-2 and J usage is TRBJ1-2; 9 bases are a match to TRBD1. The J segment lost 8 bases and the V segment lost 0 bases, leaving 4 bases of the junction unmatched. Looked up from germline, CDR1 is LGHNA and CDR2 is YNFKEQ. The CDR3 contains 14 residues. The CDR3 nucleotides read TGTGCCAGCAGCCAAGAGGGACAGGGTGTGGGCTACACCTTC. It translates to CASSQEGQGVGYTF.

The J gene is TRBJ1-1, the V gene TRBV4-3; possible D gene TRBD1, 6 bases. The CDR3 has 15 amino acids. Germline V gene sequence: CDR1 LGHNA, CDR2 YSLEER. Trimming left V 1 base short and J 5 bases short, with 14 bases between. The CDR3 DNA sequence: TGCGCCAGCAGCCAAGGCAGGGGAGGGTGGACTGAAGCTTTCTTT. This codes for CASSQGRGGWTEAFF.

The chain combines TRBV5-1 with TRBJ1-5; 9 nucleotides line up with TRBD1. Germline V lookup: CDR1 SGHRS, CDR2 YFSETQ. The CDR3 is 17 amino acids. V lost 0 bases and J lost 5; bases outside the gene matches: 9. As DNA, the CDR3 is TGCGCCAGCAGCTTGGAATTTAGGGACAGGGTGGATCAGCCCCAGCATTTT. Protein sequence: CASSLEFRDRVDQPQHF.

This chain joins TRBV7-9 and TRBJ1-6; D gene uncertain. CDR3 length: 17 residues. The germline gives CDR1 SEHNR, CDR2 FQNEAQ (reference sequence). The ends were cut back, 1 base at V and 0 bases at J, with 10 bases in the middle. CDR3: CASSLGTRSSYNSPLHF. In nucleotides, the CDR3 is TGTGCCAGCAGCTTAGGGACTAGGAGCTCCTATAATTCACCCCTCCACTTT. The full variable domain, rest sourced from reference TRBV7-9 and TRBJ1-6, is DTGVSQNPRHKITKRGQNVTFRCDPISEHNRLYWYRQTLGQGPEFLTYFQNEAQLEKSRLLSDRFSAERPKGSFSTLEIQRTEQGDSAMYLCASSLGTRSSYNSPLHFGNGTRLTVT.

The chain uses TRBV19 and TRBJ2-1; D gene ambiguous. CDR1 is LNHDA and CDR2 is SQIVND in the germline V gene (reference sequence). The germline V and J ends were trimmed by 2 bases and 8 bases, with 10 bases remaining between them. CDR3 size: 13 residues. CDR3 region: CASSIRAAYEQFF. CDR3 nucleotide sequence: TGTGCCAGTAGTATACGGGCCGCCTATGAGCAGTTCTTC.

V and J are TRBV3-1 (or the pseudogene TRBV3-2) and TRBJ1-2; D is unresolved. The CDR3 extends over 16 amino acids. The V gene lost 4 bases and the J gene lost 7 bases, with 22 bases spanning the gap. From germline, CDR1 is LGHDT and CDR2 YNNKEL (reference sequence). The CDR3 protein is CASSRFGPGGLCGYTF. CDR3 nucleotides: TGTGCCAGCAGCCGGTTTGGTCCCGGTGGACTATGTGGCTACACCTTC.